This TCR beta chain was found in a study of identical twins. Whole-study findings and limits: Alpha sequences that were out-of-frame and twin-shared showed an excess of low generation probability. Models predicted too little out-of-frame TCR alpha sharing in monozygotic twins. Cross-sectional statistics, not tracking of the same donors, supported the conclusions.

In this sample, this clonotype turned up many times. Its antigen is not known. The CDR3 has 12 amino acids. Deletions cut 5 bases from V and 7 bases from J, with 11 bases between. One entry per CDR3 protein, called by TCRdb with MiXCR from the 5' RACE reads. The sample lists hundreds of thousands of distinct CDR3 sequences, 20% to 25% occurring once. These data were also filed under a second study, of yellow fever vaccine responses in identical twins. That investigation notes: On the reported evidence, twins' vaccine T cell responses seemed partly convergent and partly personalized.

What was sequenced was CD4+ T cells sorted from blood. This receptor was taken from a woman aged 18-29 years in good health. The gene calls are TRBV12-3 or TRBV12-4 and TRBJ1-2; a possible D gene is TRBD1 (6 bases). The CDR3 DNA sequence: TGTGCCAGCAGTGTACAGGGAGTTGGCTACACCTTC. Encoded protein: CASSVQGVGYTF.